This passage covers 23 T cell receptor beta chains from one sample sequenced in a study of T cell responses to AZD1222 COVID-19 vaccine. Libraries were prepared by immunoSEQ multiplex PCR; TCRdb keeps only in-frame clonotypes and omits some of them. The table has about 120,000 clones, approximately 91% seen once. Sequenced material: peripheral blood, taken on day 0 of AZD1222 vaccination. The source of these receptors is an adult in good health.

The V gene is TRBV24-1, the J gene TRBJ1-2; 8 positions agree with TRBD1. V gave up 1 base and J gave up 4 bases; unmatched junction bases: 4. CDR1 and CDR2 (germline): KGHDR, SFDVKD. The CDR3 sequence is 15 residues long. CDR3 protein: CATSDFDRGGYGYTF. In nucleotides, the CDR3 is TGTGCCACCAGTGATTTTGACAGGGGAGGCTATGGCTACACCTTC.

The V gene is TRBV11-2, the J gene TRBJ1-6, with D maybe TRBD1 (6 bases). The ends were cut back, 0 bases at V and 5 bases at J, with 11 bases in the middle. This CDR3 is 16 amino acids long. Germline assignment: CDR1 SGHAT and CDR2 FQNNGV. CDR3 in DNA: TGTGCCAGCAGCTTAGAGGGGGGGACAAATAATTCACCCCTCCACTTT. Amino acid sequence: CASSLEGGTNNSPLHF.

The gene calls are TRBV10-3 and TRBJ2-1, with D tentatively TRBD1 (6 bases). This CDR3 comprises 13 residues. Germline CDR1 reads ENHRY; CDR2 reads SYGVKD. The V end lost 6 bases, the J end lost 8 bases, and 14 bases lay between the germline ends. CDR3 nucleotide sequence: TGTGCCATCAGCAATGGACAGTTCGATGAGCAGTTCTTC. This translates into CAISNGQFDEQFF.

The chain recombines TRBV24-1 with TRBJ2-7; possibly TRBD2 for D (5 bases). The CDR3 length is 15 residues. The V and J ends lost 2 bases and 2 bases respectively, with 12 bases between them. Germline CDR1 is KGHDR and CDR2 is SFDVKD. The CDR3 coding sequence is TGTGCCACCAGTGATTCCACTAGGTCCCCCTACGAGCAGTACTTC. It encodes CATSDSTRSPYEQYF.

The chain has TRBV12-5 and TRBJ1-2, with 8 bases lining up with TRBD1. CDR1 and CDR2 from the germline V gene are LGHNT and FRNRAP. With 2 bases clipped from V and 1 base from J, the junction kept 0 bases outside the gene matches. This CDR3 has 14 amino acids. This CDR3 reads CASGLTGGNYGYTF. The DNA for the CDR3 is TGTGCTAGTGGTTTGACAGGGGGTAACTATGGCTACACCTTC.

J is TRBJ2-7 and V is TRBV6-1, with TRBD2 identical over 11 bases. In germline, CDR1 is MNHNS, CDR2 SASEGT. CDR3 length equals 16 residues. The junction had 17 bases not matched to a gene; V was cut back by 4 bases and J by 12 bases. CDR3 in DNA: TGTGCCAGCAGTGTAATACAGGGGACTAGCGGTCCTTTGTCGTACTTC. Its translation is CASSVIQGTSGPLSYF.

The J gene is TRBJ1-2, the V gene TRBV4-2, with 8 bases identical to TRBD1. The CDR3 totals 16 residues. V shed 2 bases, J shed 8 bases, and the junction held 13 bases outside the gene matches. The V gene's germline CDR1 is LGHNA and CDR2 YNFKEQ. CDR3 sequence: CASSQPGQEAWSGYTF. As DNA, the CDR3 is TGTGCCAGCAGCCAACCGGGACAGGAGGCCTGGTCGGGCTACACCTTC.

This clone was observed a handful of times. The chain is built from TRBV19 and TRBJ2-2; D might be TRBD1 (6 bases). Germline assignment: CDR1 LNHDA and CDR2 SQIVND (reference sequence). Trimming removed 3 bases at V and 3 bases at J, with 8 bases between. The CDR3 contains 14 residues. The CDR3 is CASSISGDTGELFF. The DNA for the CDR3 is TGTGCCAGTAGTATTTCAGGGGACACCGGGGAGCTGTTTTTT. The full variable domain, with the rest looked up from reference TRBV19 and TRBJ2-2, is DGGITQSPKYLFRKEGQNVTLSCEQNLNHDAMYWYRQDPGQGLRLIYYSQIVNDFQKGDIAEGYSVSREKKESFPLTVTSAQKNPTAFYLCASSISGDTGELFFGEGSRLTVL.

CDR3 nucleotide sequence: TGTGCCAGCAGTCCCGGACAGGGGGCGCGGGAAGCTTTCTTT. Its translation: CASSPGQGAREAFF. The genes are TRBV28 and TRBJ1-1, with TRBD1 identical over 11 bases. V was pared by 5 bases and J by 8 bases, with 7 bases of the junction left unmatched. The CDR3 has 14 amino acids. CDR1 is MDHEN and CDR2 is SYDVKM in the germline V gene. Using reference TRBV28 and TRBJ1-1 for the parts outside the CDR3, the full variable domain is DVKVTQSSRYLVKRTGEKVFLECVQDMDHENMFWYRQDPGLGLRLIYFSYDVKMKEKGDIPEGYSVSREKKERFSLILESASTNQTSMYLCASSPGQGAREAFFGQGTRLTVV.

A few counts support this clone. In the same sample, other DNA sequences code for this CDR3. V gene TRBV5-1 combines with J gene TRBJ1-5; 10 nucleotides align to TRBD1. Trimming took 0 bases from V and 4 from J; bases not matched to a gene: 1. This CDR3 has 15 residues. CDR1 SGHRS and CDR2 YFSETQ come from the germline V gene. The CDR3 loop reads CASSLGTGGNQPQHF. The CDR3 DNA follows: TGCGCCAGCAGCTTGGGGACAGGGGGAAATCAGCCCCAGCATTTT.

This clone was counted once. This chain links TRBV19 with TRBJ2-2; 7 nucleotides align to TRBD2. Looked up from germline, CDR1 is LNHDA and CDR2 is SQIVND (reference sequence). This CDR3 is built from 15 residues. With V trimmed by 10 bases and J by 0 bases, 8 bases remained unmatched. Here the CDR3 DNA reads TGTGCCACCAAAAGGCTAGCGGCGAACACCGGGGAGCTGTTTTTT. It is translated as CATKRLAANTGELFF.

This clone has more than one count but fewer than ten. The chain combines TRBV7-8 with TRBJ2-1; a weak D match, TRBD2 (5 bases). The germline CDR1 and CDR2 sequences are SGHVS and FQNEAQ. The CDR3 is 12 residues long. Trimming cost V 1 base and J 10 bases, with 8 bases left between them. The CDR3 reads CASSLDGGEQFF. As DNA, the CDR3 is TGTGCCAGCAGCTTAGACGGAGGAGAGCAGTTCTTC.

This sequence joins TRBV9 and TRBJ2-5; 9 bases agree with TRBD1. The CDR3 is 19 amino acids. Unmatched junction bases numbered 13, after V lost 0 bases and J lost 1 base. Germline V gene data show CDR1 as SGDLS and CDR2 as YYNGEE. CDR3 in DNA: TGTGCCAGCAGCGTAGCGGGTGGGACAGGGCCACCGTCCCAAGAGACCCAGTACTTC. It codes for CASSVAGGTGPPSQETQYF.

The chain is built from TRBV3-1 (or the pseudogene TRBV3-2) and TRBJ1-2; 9 bases map to TRBD1. The germline V gene has CDR1 LGHDT and CDR2 YNNKEL (reference sequence). V lost 3 bases, J lost 0 bases, and 2 bases stayed unmatched. The CDR3 covers 15 residues. CDR3 amino acids: CASSQGTGTNYGYTF. The CDR3 DNA reads as TGTGCCAGCAGCCAGGGGACAGGGACTAACTATGGCTACACCTTC.

Note on this clone: The germline gene is not matched at one end of the junction; a read error may be the cause. The V gene is TRBV27, the J gene TRBJ2-2; 8 bases are a match to TRBD1. Germline CDR1 MNHEY, CDR2 SMNVEV (reference sequence). The CDR3 is 16 amino acids. CDR3 in DNA: TGTGCCAGCACTTTACTGCAGGGGGCGGGTCCCGGGGAGCTGTTTTTT. It yields the protein CASTLLQGAGPGELFF.

The chain has TRBV7-6 and TRBJ1-1; possible D gene TRBD1, 6 bases. Germline V gene lookup returns CDR1 SGHVS and CDR2 FNYEAQ. CDR3 length: 16 residues. The V and J ends lost 2 bases and 6 bases respectively, with 19 bases between them. The DNA for the CDR3 is TGTGCCAGCAGCTTAACGGGACACGGGGGAGAGGCTGAAGCTTTCTTT. Protein: CASSLTGHGGEAEAFF.

The chain couples TRBV19 to TRBJ1-5; D is unresolved. Germline V gene data show CDR1 as LNHDA and CDR2 as SQIVND (reference sequence). V shed 7 bases and J shed 0 bases, with 10 bases lying between them. The CDR3 totals 14 residues. The CDR3 region has the DNA TGTGCCAGTACTCTTGGGGTTAGCAATCAGCCCCAGCATTTT. Amino acids: CASTLGVSNQPQHF.

V is TRBV5-6 and J is TRBJ1-2; 8 bases agree with TRBD1. There are 14 residues in the CDR3. V shed 0 bases, J shed 4 bases, and the junction held 2 bases outside the gene matches. The germline V gene has CDR1 SGHDT and CDR2 YYEEEE. The CDR3 nucleotides read TGTGCCAGCAGCTTGGGGACAGGGACCTATGGCTACACCTTC. Its protein product is CASSLGTGTYGYTF.

V usage is TRBV5-6 and J usage is TRBJ2-3; weak D call: TRBD1 (6 bases). The CDR3 loop spans 16 amino acids. Germline assignment: CDR1 SGHDT and CDR2 YYEEEE. V was clipped by 2 bases and J by 6 bases, with 19 bases between them. The CDR3 DNA sequence: TGTGCCAGCAGCTTCGAAACAGGGATTGGGTGGGATACGCAGTATTTT. Translation gives CASSFETGIGWDTQYF.

The chain recombines TRBV6-4 with TRBJ2-1; D gene unclear. Deletions cut 6 bases from V and 7 bases from J, with 13 bases between. From germline, CDR1 is MRHNA and CDR2 SNTAGT. This CDR3 contains 13 residues. The CDR3 DNA reads TGTGCCAGCAGCCCCCGTTCCGAAAATGAGCAGTTCTTC. It is translated as CASSPRSENEQFF.

A single count supports this clone. The chain uses TRBV6-5 and TRBJ1-1; D is uncertain. This CDR3 contains 12 residues. V shed 4 bases and J shed 6 bases, with 9 bases lying between them. Germline-derived CDR1 and CDR2 are MNHEY and SVGAGI. In nucleotides, the CDR3 is TGTGCCAGCAGTTCAAAAGCCCCTGAAGCTTTCTTT. It yields the protein CASSSKAPEAFF.

The rearrangement uses TRBV4-2 and TRBJ2-3; D not certain. The CDR3 is 15 amino acids. V lost 0 bases, J lost 1 base, and 8 bases lay in between. Germline values: CDR1 LGHNA, CDR2 YNFKEQ. The CDR3 region has the DNA TGTGCCAGCAGCCAAGACGGTCAGGGCACAGATACGCAGTATTTT. Its protein is CASSQDGQGTDTQYF.

V usage is TRBV19 and J usage is TRBJ1-5, with D maybe TRBD1 (5 bases). V was shortened by 6 bases and J by 5 bases, with 14 bases between the two germline ends. The CDR3 has 14 residues. Germline assignment: CDR1 LNHDA and CDR2 SQIVND (reference sequence). This CDR3 is CASRIGGSHQPQHF. The CDR3 bases are TGTGCCAGTAGGATCGGGGGTAGTCATCAGCCCCAGCATTTT.